This T cell receptor beta chain was sequenced in a study of Graves' ophthalmopathy and Graves' hyperthyroidism (dated by TCRdb to 2016 to 2019). With regard to the full study: Peripheral blood was collected at initial diagnosis, prior to any treatment. In total, 135 blood samples were TCR-sequenced: some 40 ophthalmopathy, approximately 75 hyperthyroidism and 17 hyperthyroidism-to-ophthalmopathy patients. For independent validation, a separate cohort was made up of approximately 18 hyperthyroidism patients plus 17 patients who later progressed from hyperthyroidism to ophthalmopathy. The study used signatures of the TCR beta repertoire to tell Graves' ophthalmopathy apart from Graves' hyperthyroidism and to predict which patients would progress to ophthalmopathy. Following sampling, methimazole starting at 30 mg daily was administered to hyperthyroidism patients, and high-dose intravenous methylprednisolone was administered to ophthalmopathy patients. In five or six hyperthyroidism patients, the T-cell repertoires found in thyroid tissue were compared with those found in blood. To explore V-J signatures that distinguish ophthalmopathy from hyperthyroidism, a discovery set of 100 patients was enrolled, made up of over 40 with ophthalmopathy and some 58 with stable hyperthyroidism.

This clonotype was counted only a few times. The antigen this receptor binds is unknown. Base qualities are not recorded, but no much larger clone differs from it by a single base. For repertoire sequencing, the TCR beta CDR3 regions were amplified from RNA transcripts. The first round of RT-PCR was done with HTBI primers and the Qiagen OneStep RT-PCR kit, and was followed by a second round of multiplex PCR, then size selection and purification. Libraries were sequenced on an Illumina HiSeq2000 using paired-end 100 bp reads. Under the source paper's analysis protocol: SOAPnuke was used for read processing, and reads with adapters, uncalled bases, a mean Phred below 15, or no exact constant-primer or identifier match were discarded. COPE v1.2.5 was used to merge high-quality paired reads. Clonotypes were defined as unique nucleotide sequences and were aligned to IMGT TRB V, D and J references using MiTCR v1.1. The analysis was limited to V-J combinations with a frequency above 0.0001, which together covered around 99% of the repertoires. For each V-J combination, a TCR clonal expansion and chaos score was defined as the ratio of F50 clonal expansion to chaos observed in the TCRdist matrix. Welch's t-statistics and random forest were used to narrow the features down to around 12 V-J combinations, which were then fed into a naive Bayes classifier. Thyroid-blood repertoire similarity was quantified with the Morisita-Horn index. The public reads were run again by TCRdb, first through fastp at Q25 and then through MiXCR, and only productive beta chains were kept. When rows share a CDR3 protein, they turn into one entry using the most common DNA and genes. The V and J calls were determined by TCRdb, not by the authors. The sample contains 400,000 or so distinct CDR3 sequences, 15% to 20% of them found a single time. The ten largest clones take up roughly 2.4% of the sample.

The paper as a whole reports these results and caveats: In cross-validation, the 13-signature model distinguished ophthalmopathy from stable hyperthyroidism with approximately 85% sensitivity and about 84% specificity, and in the test set the corresponding values were approximately 80% and 68%. In validation, the model predicted ophthalmopathy progression with roughly 68% sensitivity and approximately 78% specificity; roughly 11 predicted patients were CT-confirmed with GO in a median of roughly 6.8 months. Most expanded thyroid clonotypes with frequency above 0.001 were also detected in blood, suggesting blood repertoires may reflect the thyroid immune response. Sample size was not predetermined statistically, and investigators were not blinded to group allocation.

A patient counted as having stable hyperthyroidism if there was no progression to ophthalmopathy within 18 months of follow-up. The hyperthyroidism patients were 18 to 65 years old and newly diagnosed, with a disease duration of less than 2 months. Patients with other autoimmune diseases, uncontrolled infections, pregnancy or lactation were excluded from the study. Clinical symptoms, serum thyroxine, TRAb, thyroid ultrasound and orbital computed tomography formed the basis of the diagnosis. Ficoll-Paque density gradient centrifugation was used to isolate PBMCs from 8 to 10 ml of fresh peripheral blood. Trizol reagent was used to extract the total RNA, and its quality was then checked on an Agilent 2100 Bioanalyzer. The CDR3 starts with the cysteine, ends with the phenylalanine, and has 15 residues. Only the CDR3 DNA stays, 45 bases, in frame from base 1. At the junction V is shortened by 4 bases and J by 4 bases, with 12 bases in between. Via the germline V gene, CDR1 is SGHRS and CDR2 YFSETQ.

The source material was peripheral blood. The receptor chain draws on TRBV5-1 and TRBJ2-6; the D element could tentatively be TRBD1 or TRBD2, as 5 bases agree for each. This receptor was taken from an adult woman with stable Graves' hyperthyroidism. The CDR3 corresponds to CASSATGTGANVLTF. The nucleotide sequence reads as follows: TGCGCCAGCAGCGCGACTGGGACCGGGGCCAACGTCCTGACTTTC.